This TCR beta chain was captured in a study of blood T cell repertoires in COVID-19. Overall study context: Samples representing acute and convalescent COVID-19 were sourced from the United States, Italy and Spain. From T cells, B-cell-depleted T cells, or PBMCs came the material, which was cDNA or gDNA.

Germline CDR1 reads SGHRS; CDR2 reads YFSETQ. There are 14 residues in the CDR3. V gave up 0 bases and J gave up 2 bases, with 9 bases separating them. TCRdb keeps only in-frame clones here, not all; method: immunoSEQ multiplex PCR. The sample carries under 300,000 clones, approximately 90% recorded once. This TCR came from a woman aged 30 to 39 with active or convalescent COVID-19. This chain links TRBV5-1 with TRBJ2-7; no clear D gene. The sequenced sample was peripheral blood. The CDR3 region has the DNA TGCGCCAGCAGCTTGGAATTTCAGACCTACGAGCAGTACTTC. Translating it yields CASSLEFQTYEQYF.